The 19 T cell receptor beta chains reported below all come from one sample, sequenced in a study of identical twins. In TCRdb, the 5' RACE reads were re-called with MiXCR into one record per CDR3 protein. The data show approximately 690,000 distinct CDR3 sequences, roughly 6% seen once. Sequencing was carried out using naive T cells sorted from blood. These receptors were obtained from a man between 18 and 29 years old in good health.

In this sample, this clonotype turned up a few times. CDR3 in amino acids: CASSLVGGQGSEAFF. CDR3 nucleotide sequence: TGTGCCAGCAGCTTAGTAGGCGGACAGGGCAGTGAAGCTTTCTTT. V gene TRBV7-2 combines with J gene TRBJ1-1; 8 bases fit TRBD1. V was pared by 1 base and J by 7 bases, with 8 bases of the junction left unmatched. Germline V gives CDR1 SGHTA, CDR2 FQGNSA. The CDR3 runs to 15 residues.

The chain links TRBV20-1 to TRBJ2-7; 11 bases line up with TRBD2. In germline, CDR1 is DFQATT, CDR2 SNEGSKA (reference sequence). Trimming at V came to 5 bases and at J to 3 bases, leaving 3 bases not matched to a gene. The CDR3 is made up of 13 amino acids. In nucleotides, the CDR3 is TGCAGTGCTCCGGGACTAGCGGACTACGAGCAGTACTTC. Translated, it gives CSAPGLADYEQYF.

This clonotype was seen at least ten times. The chain uses TRBV27 and TRBJ1-2, with D hard to call. CDR3 length equals 13 residues. Trimming took off 3 bases at V and 4 bases at J, with 9 bases between the two ends. The germline V gene has CDR1 MNHEY and CDR2 SMNVEV (reference sequence). This CDR3 reads CASSLSQFYGYTF. As DNA, the CDR3 is TGTGCCAGCAGTTTGAGTCAGTTCTATGGCTACACCTTC.

This clonotype was counted at least ten times. J is TRBJ2-1 and V is TRBV11-2, with unresolved D. The ends were cut back, 0 bases at V and 2 bases at J, with 11 bases in the middle. CDR1 and CDR2 from the germline V gene are SGHAT and FQNNGV. The CDR3 spans 16 residues. CDR3 amino acids: CASSLDGGLTYNEQFF. The DNA of the CDR3 is TGTGCCAGCAGCTTAGATGGCGGTCTCACCTACAATGAGCAGTTCTTC.

Many counts were recorded for this clonotype. The CDR3 loop is CSAGGLAGETQYF. The CDR3 DNA sequence: TGCAGTGCCGGAGGACTAGCGGGAGAGACCCAGTACTTC. The rearrangement joins TRBV20-1 to TRBJ2-5, with 11 positions matching TRBD2. V was pared by 6 bases and J by 4 bases, with 4 bases of the junction left unmatched. CDR1 is DFQATT and CDR2 is SNEGSKA in the germline V gene (reference sequence). This CDR3 comprises 13 residues.

This clonotype was seen many times. The J gene is TRBJ2-1, the V gene TRBV28, with D perhaps being TRBD1 or TRBD2 (5 bases each). The length of the CDR3 is 14 residues. Germline lookup yields CDR1 MDHEN and CDR2 SYDVKM. V dropped 8 bases and J dropped 4 bases, with 15 bases sitting between them. The CDR3 DNA reads as TGTGCCAGCTGTCCCGGGACGGTTTACAATGAGCAGTTCTTC. It is translated as CASCPGTVYNEQFF.

This clonotype came up a few times. The chain uses TRBV5-1 and TRBJ2-3; the D gene is possibly TRBD2 (5 bases). The CDR3 has 16 amino acids. Trimming left V 4 bases short and J 0 bases short, with 15 bases between. The germline CDR1 and CDR2 sequences are SGHRS and YFSETQ. CDR3 coding DNA: TGCGCCAGCAGCCAACTCGGAGGTCGGAGCACAGATACGCAGTATTTT. Residues: CASSQLGGRSTDTQYF.

This clonotype was detected a few times. The chain joins TRBV5-1 to TRBJ2-3; either TRBD1 or TRBD2 may supply D (5 bases each). The CDR3 loop spans 14 amino acids. V lost 4 bases and J 4 bases, leaving 13 bases between the germline ends. In germline, CDR1 is SGHRS, CDR2 YFSETQ. CDR3 loop: CASSAPGGSDTQYF. The CDR3 DNA reads as TGCGCCAGCAGCGCCCCTGGGGGATCAGATACGCAGTATTTT.

This clonotype was counted at least ten times. The chain couples TRBV18 to TRBJ2-1; 8 nucleotides align to TRBD1. With V trimmed by 4 bases and J by 6 bases, 5 bases remained unmatched. This CDR3 has 14 amino acids. CDR1 KGHSH and CDR2 LQKENI come from the germline V gene. CDR3 in DNA: TGTGCCAGCTCACACCGGGACAGGATCAATGAGCAGTTCTTC. As protein: CASSHRDRINEQFF.

This clonotype has a count of ten or more. This chain connects TRBV6-1 to TRBJ2-1; 11 bases agree with TRBD2. CDR1 and CDR2 (germline): MNHNS, SASEGT. After removal of 6 bases from V and 5 bases from J, the junction contained 3 bases not matched to a gene. The CDR3 contains 14 residues. The CDR3 is CASRGLAANNEQFF. CDR3 DNA sequence: TGTGCCAGCAGGGGACTAGCGGCTAACAATGAGCAGTTCTTC.

There are many counts of this clonotype. The V and J genes are TRBV21-1 and TRBJ2-7; the table's TRBD1 call for D was not verified on the DNA. TRBV21-1 is noted as a pseudogene. The CDR3 sequence is 14 residues long. CDR3 loop: CASSTLRTGGEQYV. The CDR3, as DNA: TGTGCCAGCAGCACTCTTCGAACAGGGGGCGAGCAGTACGTC.

The chain joins TRBV27 to TRBJ2-7, with TRBD1 identical over 11 bases. The germline CDR1 and CDR2 sequences are MNHEY and SMNVEV (reference sequence). The ends lost 6 bases at V and 6 bases at J; junction bases unmatched: 4. This CDR3 spans 13 amino acids. The CDR3 DNA sequence: TGTGCCAGCAGCCGGGACAGGGGGTCCGAGCAGTACTTC. Translating gives CASSRDRGSEQYF.

This clonotype was observed a handful of times. The rearrangement joins TRBV4-1 to TRBJ2-1; 8 nucleotides line up with TRBD2. The V and J ends lost 1 base and 10 bases, in that order; junction bases with no gene match: 15. This CDR3 has 17 residues. Per the germline V gene, CDR1 is MGHRA and CDR2 is YSYEKL. In nucleotides, the CDR3 is TGCGCCAGCAGCCAAGGAGTTAGCGGGACCCCCTCGGGCGAGCAGTTCTTC. Its translation is CASSQGVSGTPSGEQFF.

This clonotype was counted many times. The V and J genes are TRBV29-1 and TRBJ1-6; 10 bases are a match to TRBD1. The length of the CDR3 is 13 residues. Germline CDR1 and CDR2: SQVTM and ANQGSEA. The junction had 6 bases not matched to a gene; V was cut back by 6 bases and J by 10 bases. The DNA for the CDR3 is TGCAGCGTACGACAGGGGGCGTTGTCACCCCTCCACTTT. Translating it yields CSVRQGALSPLHF.

This clonotype was observed a handful of times. The chain combines TRBV4-1 with TRBJ2-3, with D tentatively TRBD1 or TRBD2 (5 bases each). CDR1 and CDR2 (germline): MGHRA, YSYEKL. CDR3 length: 20 residues. Trimming took 4 bases from V and 5 from J, leaving 31 bases between them. CDR3 nucleotide sequence: TGCGCCAGCAGCCGACACCATGTTAAGGGACCGAAGGGCCCCTTAGATACGCAGTATTTT. Translating it yields CASSRHHVKGPKGPLDTQYF.

This clonotype occurred a few times. One junction end disagrees with the germline gene, perhaps due to a read error. The V gene is TRBV5-1, the J gene TRBJ2-2; D is perhaps TRBD1 (5 bases). The CDR3 sequence is 14 residues long. Germline V gives CDR1 SGHRS, CDR2 YFSETQ. CDR3 amino acids: CVSSRPNRTGELFF. Written as DNA, the CDR3 is TGCGTCAGCAGCCGACCCAACAGGACCGGGGAGCTGTTTTTT.

This clonotype showed up many times. This rearrangement joins TRBV7-2 to TRBJ1-6, with 9 nucleotides matching TRBD1. Germline CDR1 is SGHTA and CDR2 is FQGNSA. The CDR3 has 15 residues. With V trimmed by 1 base and J by 5 bases, 0 bases remained unmatched. The CDR3 is CASSLGTGDNSPLHF. The CDR3 DNA is TGTGCCAGCAGCTTAGGGACAGGGGATAATTCACCCCTCCACTTT.

There are a few counts of this clonotype. The chain links TRBV3-1 to TRBJ2-5, with D unresolved. The V gene lost 8 bases and the J gene lost 2 bases, with 15 bases spanning the gap. This CDR3 comprises 14 residues. Germline CDR1 and CDR2: LGHDT and YNNKEL (reference sequence). As DNA, the CDR3 is TGTGCCAGCGAGACCGGGCTACTACAAGAGACCCAGTACTTC. Translated, it gives CASETGLLQETQYF.

Note on this clonotype: The missing conserved phenylalanine or tryptophan at the end of this CDR3 makes a read error likely. The gene calls are TRBV5-1 and TRBJ1-1; no clear D. Germline assignment: CDR1 SGHRS and CDR2 YFSETQ. There are 15 residues in the CDR3. V lost 4 bases, J lost 1 base, and 14 bases lay in between. CDR3 sequence reads: CASSLHEGENTEAFS. CDR3 sequence (DNA): TGCGCCAGCAGCCTACATGAAGGTGAGAACACTGAAGCTTTCTCT.